The rows below give T cell receptor beta chains drawn from one sample of a study of blood T cell repertoires in COVID-19. Clones were read by immunoSEQ multiplex PCR, and TCRdb kept only the in-frame ones, dropping some. The sample yields about 81,000 clones, 82% seen once. Sequencing input: peripheral blood. These receptors came from a human donor in a cohort sampled during active COVID-19. The CDR3 runs from the conserved cysteine through the conserved F or W. D genes are given only for firm matches. Where a row states a size, it is once, few, many or the class of an expanded clone; other rows omit it.

D: .; V: TRBV29-1; size: .; J: TRBJ1-2; DNA: TGCAGCGTTGATCCTATAGGGGAGGGTGGCTACACCTTC; CDR3: CSVDPIGEGGYTF
D: .; V: TRBV7-8; size: once; J: TRBJ1-5; DNA: TGTGCCAGCAGCATAATCAGTCAGGGGAATCAGCCCCAGCATTTT; CDR3: CASSIISQGNQPQHF
D: TRBD1; V: TRBV9; size: .; J: TRBJ2-7; DNA: TGTGCCAGCAGCACCCAGGACAGGGGCCACGAGCAGTACTTC; CDR3: CASSTQDRGHEQYF
D: TRBD2; V: TRBV5-1; size: .; J: TRBJ2-7; DNA: TGCGCCAGCAGCTCTAGCGGGGGGTCCTACGAGCAGTACTTC; CDR3: CASSSSGGSYEQYF
D: .; V: TRBV21-1; size: .; J: TRBJ1-4; DNA: TGTGCCAGCAGCAAAGCGGGAGGTCGGAGGAATGAAAAACTGTTTTTT; CDR3: CASSKAGGRRNEKLFF
D: TRBD1; V: TRBV2; size: .; J: TRBJ1-5; DNA: TGTGCCAGCCGACAGGGGGCAGGGAGCAATCAGCCCCAGCATTTT; CDR3: CASRQGAGSNQPQHF
D: .; V: TRBV2; size: once; J: TRBJ1-2; DNA: TGTGCCAGCATGGACACGTATGGCTACACCTTC; CDR3: CASMDTYGYTF
D: .; V: TRBV6-6; size: once; J: TRBJ1-6; DNA: TGTGCCAGCATCCGCCCGGCTCAGGGGTTATATTCACCCCTCCACTTT; CDR3: CASIRPAQGLYSPLHF
D: TRBD1; V: TRBV7-8; size: once; J: TRBJ2-6; DNA: TGTGCCAGCAGCTCACCCTCACCTCGGACAGGGGGGTCTGGGGCCAACGTCCTGACTTTC; CDR3: CASSSPSPRTGGSGANVLTF
D: TRBD1; V: TRBV6-2/TRBV6-3; size: .; J: TRBJ1-5; DNA: TGTGCCAGCAGTTACTCGAAGGGGGCAGGGGAAAATCAGCCCCAGCATTTT; CDR3: CASSYSKGAGENQPQHF
D: TRBD1; V: TRBV5-5; size: .; J: TRBJ1-1; DNA: TGTGCCAGCAGACCGGGACAGGGGGCGGGGGAAGCTTTCTTT; CDR3: CASRPGQGAGEAFF
D: TRBD1; V: TRBV7-8; size: .; J: TRBJ1-4; DNA: TGTGCCAGCAGCTTAGCAGGTTGGGCAGGGGGCATGGCAACTAATGAAAAACTGTTTTTT; CDR3: CASSLAGWAGGMATNEKLFF
D: .; V: TRBV7-9; size: .; J: TRBJ1-1; DNA: TGTGCCAGCAGCTTAACAGGCGCGAACACTGAAGCTTTCTTT; CDR3: CASSLTGANTEAFF
D: .; V: TRBV7-9; size: .; J: TRBJ2-3; DNA: TGTGCCAGCAGCTTAGAAGGGGGGGAGAGGTCCGATACGCAGTATTTT; CDR3: CASSLEGGERSDTQYF
D: .; V: TRBV5-4; size: .; J: TRBJ2-1; DNA: TGTGCCAGCAGCTTGACTAACAGGATTGAGCAGTTCTTC; CDR3: CASSLTNRIEQFF
D: .; V: TRBV25-1; size: .; J: TRBJ1-1; DNA: TGTGCCAGCAGTAGACAGCTTGAAGCTTTCTTT; CDR3: CASSRQLEAFF